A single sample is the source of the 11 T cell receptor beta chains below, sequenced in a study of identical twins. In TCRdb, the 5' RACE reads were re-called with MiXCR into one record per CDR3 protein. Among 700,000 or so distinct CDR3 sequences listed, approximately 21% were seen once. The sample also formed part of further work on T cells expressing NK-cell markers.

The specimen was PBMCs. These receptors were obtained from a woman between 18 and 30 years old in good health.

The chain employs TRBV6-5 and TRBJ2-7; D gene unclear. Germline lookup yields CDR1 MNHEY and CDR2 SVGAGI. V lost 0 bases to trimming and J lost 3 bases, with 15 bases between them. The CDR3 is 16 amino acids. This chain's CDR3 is CASSYSINSGHYEQYF. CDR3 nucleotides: TGTGCCAGCAGTTACTCGATAAATAGTGGCCACTACGAGCAGTACTTC.

CDR3 bases: TGTGCCAGCAGCTTAGACGGGAGAGGGGCAGATACGCAGTATTTT. Protein: CASSLDGRGADTQYF. J is TRBJ2-3 and V is TRBV7-2, with D maybe TRBD2 (6 bases). Trimming pared 1 base from V and 4 bases from J, leaving 12 bases between. CDR3 length: 15 amino acids. CDR1 SGHTA and CDR2 FQGNSA come from the germline V gene.

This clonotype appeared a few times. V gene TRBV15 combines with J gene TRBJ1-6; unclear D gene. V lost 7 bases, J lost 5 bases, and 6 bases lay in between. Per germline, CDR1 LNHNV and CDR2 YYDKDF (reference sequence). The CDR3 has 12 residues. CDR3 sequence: CATTMDNSPLHF. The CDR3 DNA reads TGTGCCACCACAATGGATAATTCACCCCTCCACTTT.

CDR3 bases: TGTGCCAGCAGCTTAGCCGGGGGGGGACATGATTCACCCCTCCACTTT. Encoded protein: CASSLAGGGHDSPLHF. The chain employs TRBV7-9 and TRBJ1-6, with a tentative D call TRBD1 (6 bases). CDR1 is SEHNR, CDR2 FQNEAQ, per germline (reference sequence). The V and J ends lost 0 bases and 8 bases respectively, with 14 bases between them. CDR3 length equals 16 residues. Filled out from reference TRBV7-9 and TRBJ1-6, the complete variable domain reads DTGVSQNPRHKITKRGQNVTFRCDPISEHNRLYWYRQTLGQGPEFLTYFQNEAQLEKSRLLSDRFSAERPKGSFSTLEIQRTEQGDSAMYLCASSLAGGGHDSPLHFGNGTRLTVT.

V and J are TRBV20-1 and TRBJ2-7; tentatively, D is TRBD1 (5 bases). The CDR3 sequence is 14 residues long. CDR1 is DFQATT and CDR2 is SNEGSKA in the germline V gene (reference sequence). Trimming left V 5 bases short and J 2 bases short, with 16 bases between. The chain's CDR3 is CSAFPDSFPYEQYF. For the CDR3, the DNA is TGCAGTGCTTTCCCCGACAGTTTTCCCTACGAGCAGTACTTC.

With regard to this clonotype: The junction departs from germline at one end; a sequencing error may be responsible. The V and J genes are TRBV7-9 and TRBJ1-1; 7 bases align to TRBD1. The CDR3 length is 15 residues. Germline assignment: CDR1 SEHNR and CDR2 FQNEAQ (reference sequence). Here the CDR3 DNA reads TGTGCCAGCAGCTCTGGGGGACAGCGGAACACTGAAGCCTTCTTT. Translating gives CASSSGGQRNTEAFF.

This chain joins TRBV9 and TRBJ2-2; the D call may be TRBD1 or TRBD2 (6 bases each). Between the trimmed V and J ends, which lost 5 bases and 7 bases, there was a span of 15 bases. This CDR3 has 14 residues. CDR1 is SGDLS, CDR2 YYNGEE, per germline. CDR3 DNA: TGTGCCAGCAGGCCCTCAGGGGAGGACGGGGAGCTGTTTTTT. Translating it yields CASRPSGEDGELFF.

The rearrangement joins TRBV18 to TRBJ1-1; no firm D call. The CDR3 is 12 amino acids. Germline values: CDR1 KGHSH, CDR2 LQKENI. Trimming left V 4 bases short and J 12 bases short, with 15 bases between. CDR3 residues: CASSLDAPGPFF. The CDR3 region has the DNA TGTGCCAGCTCACTGGACGCCCCCGGTCCTTTCTTT.

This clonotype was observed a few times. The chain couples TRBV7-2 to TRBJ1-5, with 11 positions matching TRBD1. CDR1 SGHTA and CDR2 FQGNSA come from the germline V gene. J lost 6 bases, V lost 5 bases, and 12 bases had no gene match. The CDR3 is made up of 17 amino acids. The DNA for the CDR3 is TGTGCCAGCAGCCTCCGATGGACAGGGGGCATAGGTCAGCCCCAGCATTTT. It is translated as CASSLRWTGGIGQPQHF.

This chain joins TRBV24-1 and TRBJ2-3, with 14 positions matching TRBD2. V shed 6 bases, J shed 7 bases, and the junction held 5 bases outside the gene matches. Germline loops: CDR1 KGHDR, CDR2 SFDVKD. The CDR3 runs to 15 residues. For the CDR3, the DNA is TGTGCCACCAGTCCCGGGACTAGCGGGGGATATACGCAGTATTTT. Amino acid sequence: CATSPGTSGGYTQYF.

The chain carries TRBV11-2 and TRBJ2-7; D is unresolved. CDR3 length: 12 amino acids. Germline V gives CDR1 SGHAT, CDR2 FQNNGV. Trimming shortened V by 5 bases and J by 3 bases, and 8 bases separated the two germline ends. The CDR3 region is CASSPHNYEQYF. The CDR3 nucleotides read TGTGCCAGCAGCCCCCACAACTACGAGCAGTACTTC. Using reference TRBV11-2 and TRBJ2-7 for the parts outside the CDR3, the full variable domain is EAGVAQSPRYKIIEKRQSVAFWCNPISGHATLYWYQQILGQGPKLLIQFQNNGVVDDSQLPKDRFSAERLKGVDSTLKIQPAKLEDSAVYLCASSPHNYEQYFGPGTRLTVT.